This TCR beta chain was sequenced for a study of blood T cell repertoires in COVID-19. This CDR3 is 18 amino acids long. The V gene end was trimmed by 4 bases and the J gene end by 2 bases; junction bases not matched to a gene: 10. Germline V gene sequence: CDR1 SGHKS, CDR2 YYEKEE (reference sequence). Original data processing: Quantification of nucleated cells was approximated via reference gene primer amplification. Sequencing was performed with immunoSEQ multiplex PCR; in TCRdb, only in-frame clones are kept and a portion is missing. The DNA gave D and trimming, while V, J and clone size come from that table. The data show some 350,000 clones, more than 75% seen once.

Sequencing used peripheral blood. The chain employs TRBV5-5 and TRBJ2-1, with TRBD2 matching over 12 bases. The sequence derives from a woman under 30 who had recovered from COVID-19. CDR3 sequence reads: CASSLGLAGRIPYNEQFF. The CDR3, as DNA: TGTGCCAGCAGCCTTGGACTAGCGGGAAGGATTCCCTACAATGAGCAGTTCTTC.